Listed here are 3 T cell receptor beta chains from one sample, sequenced in a study of shared clonotypes between healthy human individuals. TCRdb's copy holds only in-frame clones and misses some; the assay was immunoSEQ multiplex PCR. The sample comprises over a million clones, more than 60% of which are singletons, and around 1.4% rests with the top ten. The sequencing sample was made of memory CD4+ T cells sorted from blood. Indicated subset: CD45RA-negative fraction. The receptors here all came from a young man in good health.

The genes are TRBV2 and TRBJ2-3; D is uncertain. The germline V gene has CDR1 SNHLY and CDR2 FYNNEI. The ends were cut back, 8 bases at V and 1 base at J, with 7 bases in the middle. The CDR3 has 12 residues. CDR3 protein: CASGIGTDTQYF. Written as DNA, the CDR3 is TGTGCCAGCGGCATTGGCACAGATACGCAGTATTTT.

CDR3 amino acids: CASSLAFSAGGNNEQFF. The CDR3 bases are TGCGCCAGCAGCTTGGCCTTCTCAGCGGGGGGCAACAATGAGCAGTTCTTC. This sequence joins TRBV5-1 and TRBJ2-1; 9 bases fit TRBD2. The V gene's germline CDR1 is SGHRS and CDR2 YFSETQ. This CDR3 spans 17 amino acids. The ends lost 0 bases at V and 5 bases at J; junction bases unmatched: 9.

This chain joins TRBV7-6 and TRBJ2-3, with no clear D. CDR3 length equals 12 residues. Trimming cost V 5 bases and J 2 bases, with 5 bases left between them. Germline CDR1 and CDR2: SGHVS and FNYEAQ. The CDR3 loop is CASSAHTDTQYF. The CDR3 nucleotides are TGTGCCAGCAGCGCACACACAGATACGCAGTATTTT.